This TCR beta chain comes out of a study of T cells after yellow fever vaccination. The germline V and J ends were trimmed by 6 bases and 1 base, with 24 bases remaining between them. This CDR3 is 19 amino acids long. Germline CDR1 is SEHNR and CDR2 is FQNEAQ (reference sequence). TCRdb re-called the 5' RACE reads with MiXCR, one entry per CDR3 protein. The repertoire includes a few hundred thousand distinct CDR3 sequences, 12% of them detected once, and 2.5% to 4% sits in the top ten. This clonotype was picked up a small number of times. The antigen is undetermined. The study's findings and limits: Relatively few clonotypes were ones that appeared in both CD4 and CD8 compartments. Contamination of FACS-sorted repertoires by abundant clonotypes from the bulk population could occur. Booster sampling recovered most clones from primary vaccination (under 97% CD4, approximately 90% CD8).

This chain uses TRBV7-9 with TRBJ2-2; D might be TRBD1 or TRBD2, each matching 7 bases. The sample in question was CD4+ T cells sorted from PBMCs, obtained 15 days after the yellow fever booster vaccination. The sequence was obtained from a man younger than 35 who received the YFV17D yellow fever vaccine. The CDR3, as DNA: TGTGCCAGCAGATCGACAGGGTTGCTGCAGCGGGGGAACACCGGGGAGCTGTTTTTT. Its translation: CASRSTGLLQRGNTGELFF.